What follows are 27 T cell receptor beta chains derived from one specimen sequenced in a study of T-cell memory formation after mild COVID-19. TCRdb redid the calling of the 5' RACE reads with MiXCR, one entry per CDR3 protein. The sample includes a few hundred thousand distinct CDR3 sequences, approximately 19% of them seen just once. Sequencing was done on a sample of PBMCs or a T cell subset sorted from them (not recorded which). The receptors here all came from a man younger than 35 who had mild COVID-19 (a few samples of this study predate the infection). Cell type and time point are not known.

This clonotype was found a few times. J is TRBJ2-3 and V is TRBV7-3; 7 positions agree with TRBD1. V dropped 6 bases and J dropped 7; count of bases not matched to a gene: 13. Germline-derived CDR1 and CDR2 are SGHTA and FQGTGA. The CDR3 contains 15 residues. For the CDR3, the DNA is TGTGCCAGCAGTCCGACAAGACAGGGTAAAAATACGCAGTATTTT. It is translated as CASSPTRQGKNTQYF.

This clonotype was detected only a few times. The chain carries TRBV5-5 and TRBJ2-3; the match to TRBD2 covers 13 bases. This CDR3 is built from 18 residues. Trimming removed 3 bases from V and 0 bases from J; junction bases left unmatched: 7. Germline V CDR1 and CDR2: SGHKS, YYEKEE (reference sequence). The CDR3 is CASSSTSGGAGSTDTQYF. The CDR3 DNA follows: TGTGCCAGCAGCTCTACTAGCGGGGGGGCCGGTAGCACAGATACGCAGTATTTT.

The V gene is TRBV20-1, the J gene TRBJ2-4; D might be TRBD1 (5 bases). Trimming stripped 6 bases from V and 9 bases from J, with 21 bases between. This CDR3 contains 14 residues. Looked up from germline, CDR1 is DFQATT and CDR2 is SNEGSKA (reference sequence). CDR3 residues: CSASDVGRAIIQYF. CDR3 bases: TGCAGTGCCAGCGACGTTGGCAGGGCGATCATTCAGTACTTC.

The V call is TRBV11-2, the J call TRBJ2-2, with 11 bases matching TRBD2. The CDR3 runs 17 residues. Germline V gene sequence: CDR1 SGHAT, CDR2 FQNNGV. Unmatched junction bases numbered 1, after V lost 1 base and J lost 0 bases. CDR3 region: CASSLVSGGANTGELFF. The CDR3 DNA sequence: TGTGCCAGCAGCTTAGTTAGCGGGGGGGCGAACACCGGGGAGCTGTTTTTT.

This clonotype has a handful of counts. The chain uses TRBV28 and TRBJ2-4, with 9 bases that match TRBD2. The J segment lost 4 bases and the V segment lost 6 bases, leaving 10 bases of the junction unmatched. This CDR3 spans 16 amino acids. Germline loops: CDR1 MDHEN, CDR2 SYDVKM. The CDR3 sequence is CASSQSRGGIKNIQYF. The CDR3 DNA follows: TGTGCCAGCAGCCAGTCGCGGGGGGGGATTAAAAACATTCAGTACTTC.

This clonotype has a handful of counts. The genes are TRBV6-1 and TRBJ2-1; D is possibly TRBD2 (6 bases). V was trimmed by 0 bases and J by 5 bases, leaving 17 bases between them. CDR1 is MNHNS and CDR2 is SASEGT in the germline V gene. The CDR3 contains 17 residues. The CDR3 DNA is TGTGCCAGCAGTGAAGCGCCCAGCGGGTTGGGTAACAATGAGCAGTTCTTC. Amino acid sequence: CASSEAPSGLGNNEQFF.

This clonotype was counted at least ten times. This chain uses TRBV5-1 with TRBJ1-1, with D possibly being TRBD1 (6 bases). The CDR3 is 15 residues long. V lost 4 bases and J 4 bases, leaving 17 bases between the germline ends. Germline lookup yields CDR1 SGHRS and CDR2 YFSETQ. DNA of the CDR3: TGCGCCAGCAGCCGAGACGGGGGGCTGAGCACTGAAGCTTTCTTT. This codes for CASSRDGGLSTEAFF.

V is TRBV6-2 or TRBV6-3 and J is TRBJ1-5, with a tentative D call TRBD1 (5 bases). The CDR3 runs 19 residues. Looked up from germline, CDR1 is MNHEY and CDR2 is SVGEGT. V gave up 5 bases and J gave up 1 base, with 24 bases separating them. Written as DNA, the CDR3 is TGTGCCAGCAGTACAAACTACCGGGACTCACGGGGGAGCAATCAGCCCCAGCATTTT. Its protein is CASSTNYRDSRGSNQPQHF.

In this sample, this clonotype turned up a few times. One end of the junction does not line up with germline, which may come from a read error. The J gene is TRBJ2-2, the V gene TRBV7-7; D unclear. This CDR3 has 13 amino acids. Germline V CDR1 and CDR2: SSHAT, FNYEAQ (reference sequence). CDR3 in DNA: TGTGCTAGCAGCTCCACGAACACCGGGGAGCTGTTTTTT. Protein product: CASSSTNTGELFF.

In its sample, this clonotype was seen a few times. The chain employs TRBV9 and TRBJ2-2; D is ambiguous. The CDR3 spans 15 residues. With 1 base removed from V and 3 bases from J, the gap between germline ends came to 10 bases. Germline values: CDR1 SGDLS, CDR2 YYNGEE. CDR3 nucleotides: TGTGCCAGCAGCGTAAAGTTAGCAGACACCGGGGAGCTGTTTTTT. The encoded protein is CASSVKLADTGELFF.

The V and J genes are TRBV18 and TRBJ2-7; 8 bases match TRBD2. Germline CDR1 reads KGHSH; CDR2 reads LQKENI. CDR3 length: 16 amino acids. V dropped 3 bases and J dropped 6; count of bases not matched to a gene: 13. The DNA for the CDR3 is TGTGCCAGCTCACCGGCGGCTAGCGGGCCTTGGATCGAGCAGTACGTC. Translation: CASSPAASGPWIEQYV.

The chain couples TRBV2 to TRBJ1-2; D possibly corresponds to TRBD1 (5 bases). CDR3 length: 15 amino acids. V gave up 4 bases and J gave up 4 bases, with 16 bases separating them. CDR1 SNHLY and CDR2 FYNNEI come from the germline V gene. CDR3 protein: CASSVGGLSFYGYTF. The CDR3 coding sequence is TGTGCCAGCAGTGTTGGGGGACTGAGTTTCTATGGCTACACCTTC.

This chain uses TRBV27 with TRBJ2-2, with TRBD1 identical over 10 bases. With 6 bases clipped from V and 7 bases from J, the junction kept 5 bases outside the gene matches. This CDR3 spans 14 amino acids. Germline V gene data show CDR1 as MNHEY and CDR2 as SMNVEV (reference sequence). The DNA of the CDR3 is TGTGCCAGCAGCACGACAGGGGGCAACGGGGAGCTGTTTTTT. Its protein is CASSTTGGNGELFF.

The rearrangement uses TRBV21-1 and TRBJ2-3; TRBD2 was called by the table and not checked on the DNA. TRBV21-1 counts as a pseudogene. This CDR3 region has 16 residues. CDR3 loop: CASSKATGTSTDTQYF. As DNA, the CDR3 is TGTGCCAGCAGCAAAGCAACAGGGACCTCCACAGATACGCAGTATTTT.

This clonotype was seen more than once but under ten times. The CDR3 DNA reads TGTGCCAGCAGTTACGCGACGGGACAGGGTGGGGTAGATACGCAGTATTTT. Its protein product is CASSYATGQGGVDTQYF. The chain combines TRBV6-5 with TRBJ2-3; TRBD1 matches 9 bases. V was pared by 2 bases and J by 5 bases, with 11 bases of the junction left unmatched. This CDR3 comprises 17 residues. From germline, CDR1 is MNHEY and CDR2 SVGAGI.

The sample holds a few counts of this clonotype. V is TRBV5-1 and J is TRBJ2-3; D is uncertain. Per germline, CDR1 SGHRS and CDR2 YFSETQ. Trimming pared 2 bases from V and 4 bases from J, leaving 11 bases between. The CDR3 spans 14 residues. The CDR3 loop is CASSFQAAADTQYF. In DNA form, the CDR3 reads TGCGCCAGCAGCTTTCAGGCAGCCGCAGATACGCAGTATTTT.

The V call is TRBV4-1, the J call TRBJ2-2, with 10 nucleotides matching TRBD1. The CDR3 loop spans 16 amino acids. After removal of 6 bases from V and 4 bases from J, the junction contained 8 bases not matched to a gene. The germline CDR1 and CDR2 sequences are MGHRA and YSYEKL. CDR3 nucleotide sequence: TGCGCCAGCAGAGAAACACGACAGGGGGCCACCGGGGAGCTGTTTTTT. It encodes CASRETRQGATGELFF.

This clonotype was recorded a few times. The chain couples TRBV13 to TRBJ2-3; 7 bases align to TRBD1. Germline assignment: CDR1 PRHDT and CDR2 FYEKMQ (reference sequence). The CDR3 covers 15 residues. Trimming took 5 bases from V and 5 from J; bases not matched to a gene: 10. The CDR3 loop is CASSPERGQEDTQYF. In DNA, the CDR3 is TGTGCCAGCAGCCCCGAGCGCGGACAGGAAGATACGCAGTATTTT.

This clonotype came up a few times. CDR3 nucleotide sequence: TGCAGTGCTAGAGTCTGGGGAAGGCAGCCCCAGCATTTT. Protein: CSARVWGRQPQHF. The V and J genes are TRBV20-1 and TRBJ1-5; D is uncertain. This CDR3 is built from 13 residues. The germline V gene encodes CDR1 DFQATT and CDR2 SNEGSKA (reference sequence). V lost 1 base to trimming and J lost 7 bases, with 11 bases between them.

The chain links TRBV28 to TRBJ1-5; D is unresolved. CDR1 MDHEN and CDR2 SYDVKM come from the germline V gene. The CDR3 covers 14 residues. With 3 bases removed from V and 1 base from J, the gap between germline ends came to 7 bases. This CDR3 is CASSFRQSNQPQHF. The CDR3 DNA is TGTGCCAGCAGTTTCCGCCAGAGCAATCAGCCCCAGCATTTT.

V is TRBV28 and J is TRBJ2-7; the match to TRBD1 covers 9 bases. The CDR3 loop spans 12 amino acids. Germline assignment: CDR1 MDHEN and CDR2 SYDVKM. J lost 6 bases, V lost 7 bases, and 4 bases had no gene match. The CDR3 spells CASMGQGPEQYV. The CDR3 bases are TGTGCCAGCATGGGACAGGGTCCCGAGCAGTACGTC.

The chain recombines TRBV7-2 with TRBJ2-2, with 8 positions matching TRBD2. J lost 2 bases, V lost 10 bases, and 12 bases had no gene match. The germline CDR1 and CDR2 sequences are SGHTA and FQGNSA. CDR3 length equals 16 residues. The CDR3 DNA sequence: TGTGCCATCGGGAGAACTTGGACTAGCAACACCGGGGAGCTGTTTTTT. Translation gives CAIGRTWTSNTGELFF.

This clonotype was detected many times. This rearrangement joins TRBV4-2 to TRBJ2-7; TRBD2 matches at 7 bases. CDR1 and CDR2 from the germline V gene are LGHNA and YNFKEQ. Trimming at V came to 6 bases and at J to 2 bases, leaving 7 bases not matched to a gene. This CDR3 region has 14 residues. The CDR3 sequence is CASSSAGKPYEQYF. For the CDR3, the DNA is TGTGCCAGCAGTTCAGCGGGGAAACCCTACGAGCAGTACTTC.

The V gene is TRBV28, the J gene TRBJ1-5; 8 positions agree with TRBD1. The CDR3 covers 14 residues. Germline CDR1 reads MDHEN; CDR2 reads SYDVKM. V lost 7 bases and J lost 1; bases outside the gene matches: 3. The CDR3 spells CASITGGSNQPQHF. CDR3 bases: TGTGCCAGCATTACAGGGGGGAGCAATCAGCCCCAGCATTTT.

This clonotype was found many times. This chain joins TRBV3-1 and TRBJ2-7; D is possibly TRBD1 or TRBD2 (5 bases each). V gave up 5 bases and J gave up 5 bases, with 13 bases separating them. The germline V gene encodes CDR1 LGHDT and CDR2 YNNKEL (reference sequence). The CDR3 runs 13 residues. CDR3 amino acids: CASSDYRNHEQYF. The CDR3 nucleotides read TGTGCCAGCAGCGACTACAGGAACCACGAGCAGTACTTC.

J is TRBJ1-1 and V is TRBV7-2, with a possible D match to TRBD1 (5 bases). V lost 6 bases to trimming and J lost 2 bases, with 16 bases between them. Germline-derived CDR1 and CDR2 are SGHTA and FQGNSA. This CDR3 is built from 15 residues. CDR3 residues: CASRPEPGGNTEAFF. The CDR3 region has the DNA TGTGCCAGCAGACCAGAACCGGGGGGTAACACTGAAGCTTTCTTT.

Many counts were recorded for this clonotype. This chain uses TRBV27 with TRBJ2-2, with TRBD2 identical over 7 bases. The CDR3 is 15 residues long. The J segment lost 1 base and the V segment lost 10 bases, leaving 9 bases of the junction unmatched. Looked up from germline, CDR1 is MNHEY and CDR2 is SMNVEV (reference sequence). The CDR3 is CATGLWQLNTGELFF. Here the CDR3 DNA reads TGTGCCACGGGACTATGGCAGTTGAACACCGGGGAGCTGTTTTTT.